The 24 T cell receptor beta chains below all came from one sample that was sequenced in a study of blood T cell repertoires in COVID-19. The repertoire was sequenced with immunoSEQ multiplex PCR; TCRdb's copy has only in-frame clones and lacks some. The table shows some 210,000 clones, with roughly 86% occurring only once. The sequencing sample was made of peripheral blood. Receptors were obtained from a woman in her 50s with active or convalescent COVID-19.

This chain connects TRBV6-6 to TRBJ1-4; D remains unclear. The ends were cut back, 2 bases at V and 8 bases at J, with 12 bases in the middle. The CDR3 covers 14 residues. Germline CDR1 reads MNHNY; CDR2 reads SVGAGI (reference sequence). CDR3 loop: CASSYASLSEKLFF. CDR3 DNA sequence: TGTGCCAGCAGTTACGCCAGTTTGTCCGAAAAACTGTTTTTT.

V gene TRBV7-9 combines with J gene TRBJ1-1; D gene uncertain. Trimming removed 2 bases at V and 9 bases at J, with 7 bases between. CDR1 is SEHNR, CDR2 FQNEAQ, per germline (reference sequence). The CDR3 contains 11 residues. The CDR3: CASSLFQKAFF. Written as DNA, the CDR3 is TGTGCCAGCAGCTTATTTCAGAAAGCTTTCTTT.

This chain uses TRBV9 with TRBJ1-2, with D possibly being TRBD1 (6 bases). Germline-derived CDR1 and CDR2 are SGDLS and YYNGEE. The CDR3 contains 14 residues. Trimming removed 3 bases at V and 5 bases at J, with 14 bases between. CDR3 bases: TGTGCCAGCAGCGCTGGGACAAGGGAGTATGGCTACACCTTC. It encodes CASSAGTREYGYTF.

The chain links TRBV24-1 to TRBJ1-1; TRBD1 aligns across 10 bases. Per germline, CDR1 KGHDR and CDR2 SFDVKD. J gave up 4 bases and V 3 bases, and 10 bases lay outside the gene matches. This CDR3 comprises 17 residues. The CDR3 nucleotides are TGTGCCACCAGTGATAGGGGGGGACAGGGGTTGGGCACTGAAGCTTTCTTT. It specifies CATSDRGGQGLGTEAFF.

The chain is built from TRBV5-4 and TRBJ1-6, with 7 bases lining up with TRBD1. The CDR3 spans 16 residues. Germline trimming cut 3 bases from V and 6 bases from J; bases unmatched to any gene: 9. Germline values: CDR1 SGHNT, CDR2 YYREEE (reference sequence). CDR3 region: CASSSRTGRGNSPLHF. CDR3 DNA sequence: TGTGCCAGCAGCTCCCGGACAGGTCGCGGTAATTCACCCCTCCACTTT.

This sequence joins TRBV20-1 and TRBJ2-3; 12 bases are shared with TRBD2. Germline assignment: CDR1 DFQATT and CDR2 SNEGSKA (reference sequence). The CDR3 has 16 amino acids. With V trimmed by 3 bases and J by 2 bases, 6 bases remained unmatched. CDR3 nucleotides: TGCAGTGCTAGTCACACTAGCGGGGGGTACACAGATACGCAGTATTTT. Protein product: CSASHTSGGYTDTQYF.

In regard to this clone: The same CDR3 can be traced to other DNA sequences in this sample. The V gene is TRBV19, the J gene TRBJ1-1; D might be TRBD1 (6 bases). V was cut by 5 bases and J by 1 base, with 14 bases left in between. Germline-derived CDR1 and CDR2 are LNHDA and SQIVND (reference sequence). The CDR3 covers 15 residues. The CDR3: CASSPRGGTNTEAFF. In nucleotides, the CDR3 is TGTGCCAGTAGTCCCCGAGGGGGTACGAACACTGAAGCTTTCTTT.

V usage is TRBV28 and J usage is TRBJ2-3, with TRBD2 matching 15 bases. V was clipped by 4 bases and J by 6 bases; unmatched bases: 5. CDR1 and CDR2 from the germline V gene are MDHEN and SYDVKM. This CDR3 comprises 16 residues. CDR3 coding DNA: TGTGCCAGCAGTTGGGGACTAGCGGGGGGTGAGGATACGCAGTATTTT. It yields the protein CASSWGLAGGEDTQYF.

The rearrangement uses TRBV6-2 or TRBV6-3 and TRBJ2-5, with 10 bases that match TRBD2. The length of the CDR3 is 16 residues. Germline V gene sequence: CDR1 MNHEY, CDR2 SVGEGT. V shed 6 bases, J shed 2 bases, and the junction held 9 bases outside the gene matches. The CDR3 here is CASSLIAGGGQETQYF. In DNA form, the CDR3 reads TGTGCCAGCAGCCTAATAGCGGGGGGAGGGCAAGAGACCCAGTACTTC.

This clone has more than one count but fewer than ten. The genes are TRBV18 and TRBJ1-5, with D maybe TRBD1 (6 bases). V was clipped by 3 bases and J by 6 bases, with 12 bases between them. Per the germline V gene, CDR1 is KGHSH and CDR2 is LQKENI. The CDR3 totals 14 residues. CDR3 DNA: TGTGCCAGCTCACCTACAGGGAGAGGTCAGCCCCAGCATTTT. Translation gives CASSPTGRGQPQHF.

V and J are TRBV28 and TRBJ2-2, with 8 bases fitting TRBD1. This CDR3 has 14 residues. Looked up from germline, CDR1 is MDHEN and CDR2 is SYDVKM. Unmatched junction bases numbered 1, after V lost 6 bases and J lost 1 base. In nucleotides, the CDR3 is TGTGCCAGCAGACAGGGGGTGAACACCGGGGAGCTGTTTTTT. Its protein product is CASRQGVNTGELFF.

The rearrangement uses TRBV28 and TRBJ1-6, with TRBD1 matching over 10 bases. The CDR3 is 19 amino acids. Germline lookup yields CDR1 MDHEN and CDR2 SYDVKM. The junction had 20 bases not matched to a gene; V was cut back by 7 bases and J by 8 bases. CDR3 coding DNA: TGTGCCAGCACTCGGGCACCGGGACAGGGGTTTGTTAGTTATTCACCCCTCCACTTT. It yields the protein CASTRAPGQGFVSYSPLHF. Supplemented by reference TRBV28 and TRBJ1-6, the full variable domain reads DVKVTQSSRYLVKRTGEKVFLECVQDMDHENMFWYRQDPGLGLRLIYFSYDVKMKEKGDIPEGYSVSREKKERFSLILESASTNQTSMYLCASTRAPGQGFVSYSPLHFGNGTRLTVT.

The chain has TRBV5-1 and TRBJ1-6, with D perhaps matching TRBD1 (6 bases). Germline CDR1 reads SGHRS; CDR2 reads YFSETQ. Trimming took off 0 bases at V and 0 bases at J, with 13 bases between the two ends. CDR3 size: 18 residues. CDR3 coding DNA: TGCGCCAGCAGCTTGGGGACAGAACTGAGCTCCTATAATTCACCCCTCCACTTT. Encoded protein: CASSLGTELSSYNSPLHF.

This clone was picked up a small number of times. The chain combines TRBV6-5 with TRBJ2-1; TRBD2 agrees at 13 bases. Germline V gene lookup returns CDR1 MNHEY and CDR2 SVGAGI. Unmatched junction bases numbered 6, after V lost 7 bases and J lost 6 bases. There are 15 residues in the CDR3. CDR3 nucleotides: TGTGCCAGCACCGCGACTAGCGGGAGGATCAATGAGCAGTTCTTC. Its translation: CASTATSGRINEQFF.

This clone was seen just once. V and J are TRBV7-9 and TRBJ2-6; D not certain. Germline V lookup: CDR1 SEHNR, CDR2 FQNEAQ (reference sequence). There are 16 residues in the CDR3. The V end lost 5 bases, the J end lost 0 bases, and 11 bases lay between the germline ends. CDR3 sequence: CASSPIQVSGANVLTF. The CDR3 DNA reads TGTGCCAGCAGCCCAATACAAGTCTCTGGGGCCAACGTCCTGACTTTC.

This chain joins TRBV6-4 and TRBJ2-1; D is possibly TRBD2 (5 bases). Germline V gene data show CDR1 as MRHNA and CDR2 as SNTAGT. This CDR3 comprises 15 residues. Deletions cut 3 bases from V and 2 bases from J, with 11 bases between. The chain's CDR3 is CASSEEAGTYNEQFF. The DNA for the CDR3 is TGTGCCAGCAGTGAAGAGGCGGGCACCTACAATGAGCAGTTCTTC.

This clone was detected a few times. The V call is TRBV30, the J call TRBJ2-3; 9 bases are a match to TRBD1. Trimming removed 3 bases from V and 2 bases from J; junction bases left unmatched: 9. Looked up from germline, CDR1 is GTSNPN and CDR2 is SVGIG (reference sequence). The CDR3 covers 16 residues. This CDR3 reads CAWSTGQGIFTDTQYF. For the CDR3, the DNA is TGTGCCTGGAGCACAGGACAGGGGATATTCACAGATACGCAGTATTTT.

A single count supports this clone. The rearrangement joins TRBV9 to TRBJ2-2; possible D gene TRBD1, 5 bases. Per germline, CDR1 SGDLS and CDR2 YYNGEE. Trimming removed 0 bases at V and 6 bases at J, with 9 bases between. The CDR3 length is 14 residues. This chain's CDR3 is CASSVAPQAGELFF. The CDR3 DNA reads TGTGCCAGCAGCGTAGCTCCACAGGCCGGGGAGCTGTTTTTT.

The V call is TRBV28, the J call TRBJ2-7; D is ambiguous. Between the trimmed V and J ends, which lost 5 bases and 0 bases, there was a span of 14 bases. Germline V CDR1 and CDR2: MDHEN, SYDVKM. The CDR3 is 15 amino acids. CDR3 DNA sequence: TGTGCCAGCAGTGTGAGGCGACCTAGCTCCTACGAGCAGTACTTC. Its translation is CASSVRRPSSYEQYF.

The V and J genes are TRBV3-1 (or the pseudogene TRBV3-2) and TRBJ2-2; TRBD2 aligns across 11 bases. CDR3 size: 22 residues. Germline-derived CDR1 and CDR2 are LGHDT and YNNKEL (reference sequence). V was clipped by 0 bases and J by 0 bases; unmatched bases: 15. The CDR3 DNA is TGTGCCAGCAGCCAAGAAGGCCTAGCGGGGGGCCAACCGACCTCGAACACCGGGGAGCTGTTTTTT. It is translated as CASSQEGLAGGQPTSNTGELFF.

The chain is built from TRBV28 and TRBJ2-2; 7 positions match TRBD1. Germline assignment: CDR1 MDHEN and CDR2 SYDVKM. V was clipped by 6 bases and J by 0 bases; unmatched bases: 7. This CDR3 contains 16 residues. DNA for the CDR3: TGTGCCAGCAGCCGAATCGGGACAGCGAACACCGGGGAGCTGTTTTTT. Residues: CASSRIGTANTGELFF. Using reference TRBV28 and TRBJ2-2 for the parts outside the CDR3, the full variable domain is DVKVTQSSRYLVKRTGEKVFLECVQDMDHENMFWYRQDPGLGLRLIYFSYDVKMKEKGDIPEGYSVSREKKERFSLILESASTNQTSMYLCASSRIGTANTGELFFGEGSRLTVL.

In this sample, this clone turned up a few times. The V and J genes are TRBV2 and TRBJ1-2; 7 bases are shared with TRBD1. This CDR3 is 13 amino acids long. Germline V gene lookup returns CDR1 SNHLY and CDR2 FYNNEI. With V trimmed by 9 bases and J by 2 bases, 6 bases remained unmatched. For the CDR3, the DNA is TGTGCCAGAAGGACGACAGGGAACTATGGCTACACCTTC. This codes for CARRTTGNYGYTF.

The V gene is TRBV5-4, the J gene TRBJ2-7; 14 nucleotides agree with TRBD2. The CDR3 has 16 residues. The trim removed 4 bases at V and 3 bases at J, leaving 6 bases unmatched. Germline CDR1 is SGHNT and CDR2 is YYREEE (reference sequence). The CDR3 region has the DNA TGTGCCAGCAGCCCCGGGACTAGCGGGAGTAGCTACGAGCAGTACTTC. Protein sequence: CASSPGTSGSSYEQYF.

CDR3 sequence reads: CASSLDGPGTEAFF. CDR3 nucleotides: TGTGCCAGCAGCTTAGACGGACCGGGGACTGAAGCTTTCTTT. This chain connects TRBV11-2 to TRBJ1-1; D not certain. In germline, CDR1 is SGHAT, CDR2 FQNNGV. The V gene lost 0 bases and the J gene lost 5 bases, with 10 bases spanning the gap. The CDR3 sequence is 14 residues long.